The sequence of this T cell receptor beta chain was determined in a study of T cells in Graves' hyperthyroidism and ophthalmopathy. Study in general: Pretreatment peripheral blood was obtained at initial diagnosis. General study points: Stable hyperthyroidism was told apart from ophthalmopathy by a model built on 13 V-J features.

Hyperthyroidism had been newly diagnosed in patients aged 18 to 65, and its duration was under 2 months. It was uncontrolled infection, other autoimmune disease, pregnancy or lactation that excluded patients. This clonotype was picked up a small number of times. Its matching antigen is unknown. Authors of the study amplified TCR beta CDR3 regions from RNA transcripts. The HTBI primer set was used in a first-round RT-PCR of the TCR CDR3. Using its own MiXCR run on the multiplex PCR reads, TCRdb lists one record per CDR3 protein. The sample lists about 690,000 distinct CDR3 sequences; roughly 17% were seen once. CDR1 is SEHNR, CDR2 FQNEAQ, per germline (reference sequence). CDR3 length equals 16 residues. V lost 4 bases, J lost 6 bases, and 19 bases lay in between.

Material: blood. The receptor was isolated from a man aged 50 to 59 with Graves' hyperthyroidism. V gene TRBV7-9 combines with J gene TRBJ2-1; D may be TRBD2 (6 bases). The DNA of the CDR3 is TGTGCCAGCAGCTCTACCCGGGACTCCCGCCCCAATGAGCAGTTCTTC. It codes for CASSSTRDSRPNEQFF.